Listed below are T cell receptor beta chains from one sample, sequenced in a study of T-cell reconstitution after alpha-beta-depleted transplantation in children. TCRdb used MiXCR to reprocess the PCR reads, holding one entry per CDR3 protein. The sample gives approximately 300,000 distinct CDR3 sequences, more than 9% of which show up once; roughly a quarter is in the top ten. The material was peripheral blood, obtained 180 days after TCRalphabeta/CD19-depleted stem cell transplant. The origin of the receptors is a male patient aged 2-15 years who had a stem cell transplant for chronic granulomatous disease, so the T cells may come from the graft donor. The CDR3 runs from the conserved cysteine through the conserved F or W.

TRBV18	TRBJ1-2	CASSPPVRDGYTF
TRBV20-1	TRBJ2-3	CSAFQASVNTQYF
TRBV28	TRBJ2-7	CASSLVKDYEQYF
TRBV12-3/TRBV12-4	TRBJ2-7	CASSFYSYEQYF
TRBV4-2	TRBJ1-5	CASSQDGQSNQPQHF
TRBV20-1	TRBJ2-7	CSARGWTSGRAVREQYF
TRBV29-1	TRBJ2-7	CSVRKGRAHYEQYF
TRBV27	TRBJ2-3	CASRGTGTDTQYF
TRBV12-3/TRBV12-4	TRBJ2-4	CASSPDRLAKNIQYF
TRBV20-1	TRBJ1-1	CSARDLDDTEAFF